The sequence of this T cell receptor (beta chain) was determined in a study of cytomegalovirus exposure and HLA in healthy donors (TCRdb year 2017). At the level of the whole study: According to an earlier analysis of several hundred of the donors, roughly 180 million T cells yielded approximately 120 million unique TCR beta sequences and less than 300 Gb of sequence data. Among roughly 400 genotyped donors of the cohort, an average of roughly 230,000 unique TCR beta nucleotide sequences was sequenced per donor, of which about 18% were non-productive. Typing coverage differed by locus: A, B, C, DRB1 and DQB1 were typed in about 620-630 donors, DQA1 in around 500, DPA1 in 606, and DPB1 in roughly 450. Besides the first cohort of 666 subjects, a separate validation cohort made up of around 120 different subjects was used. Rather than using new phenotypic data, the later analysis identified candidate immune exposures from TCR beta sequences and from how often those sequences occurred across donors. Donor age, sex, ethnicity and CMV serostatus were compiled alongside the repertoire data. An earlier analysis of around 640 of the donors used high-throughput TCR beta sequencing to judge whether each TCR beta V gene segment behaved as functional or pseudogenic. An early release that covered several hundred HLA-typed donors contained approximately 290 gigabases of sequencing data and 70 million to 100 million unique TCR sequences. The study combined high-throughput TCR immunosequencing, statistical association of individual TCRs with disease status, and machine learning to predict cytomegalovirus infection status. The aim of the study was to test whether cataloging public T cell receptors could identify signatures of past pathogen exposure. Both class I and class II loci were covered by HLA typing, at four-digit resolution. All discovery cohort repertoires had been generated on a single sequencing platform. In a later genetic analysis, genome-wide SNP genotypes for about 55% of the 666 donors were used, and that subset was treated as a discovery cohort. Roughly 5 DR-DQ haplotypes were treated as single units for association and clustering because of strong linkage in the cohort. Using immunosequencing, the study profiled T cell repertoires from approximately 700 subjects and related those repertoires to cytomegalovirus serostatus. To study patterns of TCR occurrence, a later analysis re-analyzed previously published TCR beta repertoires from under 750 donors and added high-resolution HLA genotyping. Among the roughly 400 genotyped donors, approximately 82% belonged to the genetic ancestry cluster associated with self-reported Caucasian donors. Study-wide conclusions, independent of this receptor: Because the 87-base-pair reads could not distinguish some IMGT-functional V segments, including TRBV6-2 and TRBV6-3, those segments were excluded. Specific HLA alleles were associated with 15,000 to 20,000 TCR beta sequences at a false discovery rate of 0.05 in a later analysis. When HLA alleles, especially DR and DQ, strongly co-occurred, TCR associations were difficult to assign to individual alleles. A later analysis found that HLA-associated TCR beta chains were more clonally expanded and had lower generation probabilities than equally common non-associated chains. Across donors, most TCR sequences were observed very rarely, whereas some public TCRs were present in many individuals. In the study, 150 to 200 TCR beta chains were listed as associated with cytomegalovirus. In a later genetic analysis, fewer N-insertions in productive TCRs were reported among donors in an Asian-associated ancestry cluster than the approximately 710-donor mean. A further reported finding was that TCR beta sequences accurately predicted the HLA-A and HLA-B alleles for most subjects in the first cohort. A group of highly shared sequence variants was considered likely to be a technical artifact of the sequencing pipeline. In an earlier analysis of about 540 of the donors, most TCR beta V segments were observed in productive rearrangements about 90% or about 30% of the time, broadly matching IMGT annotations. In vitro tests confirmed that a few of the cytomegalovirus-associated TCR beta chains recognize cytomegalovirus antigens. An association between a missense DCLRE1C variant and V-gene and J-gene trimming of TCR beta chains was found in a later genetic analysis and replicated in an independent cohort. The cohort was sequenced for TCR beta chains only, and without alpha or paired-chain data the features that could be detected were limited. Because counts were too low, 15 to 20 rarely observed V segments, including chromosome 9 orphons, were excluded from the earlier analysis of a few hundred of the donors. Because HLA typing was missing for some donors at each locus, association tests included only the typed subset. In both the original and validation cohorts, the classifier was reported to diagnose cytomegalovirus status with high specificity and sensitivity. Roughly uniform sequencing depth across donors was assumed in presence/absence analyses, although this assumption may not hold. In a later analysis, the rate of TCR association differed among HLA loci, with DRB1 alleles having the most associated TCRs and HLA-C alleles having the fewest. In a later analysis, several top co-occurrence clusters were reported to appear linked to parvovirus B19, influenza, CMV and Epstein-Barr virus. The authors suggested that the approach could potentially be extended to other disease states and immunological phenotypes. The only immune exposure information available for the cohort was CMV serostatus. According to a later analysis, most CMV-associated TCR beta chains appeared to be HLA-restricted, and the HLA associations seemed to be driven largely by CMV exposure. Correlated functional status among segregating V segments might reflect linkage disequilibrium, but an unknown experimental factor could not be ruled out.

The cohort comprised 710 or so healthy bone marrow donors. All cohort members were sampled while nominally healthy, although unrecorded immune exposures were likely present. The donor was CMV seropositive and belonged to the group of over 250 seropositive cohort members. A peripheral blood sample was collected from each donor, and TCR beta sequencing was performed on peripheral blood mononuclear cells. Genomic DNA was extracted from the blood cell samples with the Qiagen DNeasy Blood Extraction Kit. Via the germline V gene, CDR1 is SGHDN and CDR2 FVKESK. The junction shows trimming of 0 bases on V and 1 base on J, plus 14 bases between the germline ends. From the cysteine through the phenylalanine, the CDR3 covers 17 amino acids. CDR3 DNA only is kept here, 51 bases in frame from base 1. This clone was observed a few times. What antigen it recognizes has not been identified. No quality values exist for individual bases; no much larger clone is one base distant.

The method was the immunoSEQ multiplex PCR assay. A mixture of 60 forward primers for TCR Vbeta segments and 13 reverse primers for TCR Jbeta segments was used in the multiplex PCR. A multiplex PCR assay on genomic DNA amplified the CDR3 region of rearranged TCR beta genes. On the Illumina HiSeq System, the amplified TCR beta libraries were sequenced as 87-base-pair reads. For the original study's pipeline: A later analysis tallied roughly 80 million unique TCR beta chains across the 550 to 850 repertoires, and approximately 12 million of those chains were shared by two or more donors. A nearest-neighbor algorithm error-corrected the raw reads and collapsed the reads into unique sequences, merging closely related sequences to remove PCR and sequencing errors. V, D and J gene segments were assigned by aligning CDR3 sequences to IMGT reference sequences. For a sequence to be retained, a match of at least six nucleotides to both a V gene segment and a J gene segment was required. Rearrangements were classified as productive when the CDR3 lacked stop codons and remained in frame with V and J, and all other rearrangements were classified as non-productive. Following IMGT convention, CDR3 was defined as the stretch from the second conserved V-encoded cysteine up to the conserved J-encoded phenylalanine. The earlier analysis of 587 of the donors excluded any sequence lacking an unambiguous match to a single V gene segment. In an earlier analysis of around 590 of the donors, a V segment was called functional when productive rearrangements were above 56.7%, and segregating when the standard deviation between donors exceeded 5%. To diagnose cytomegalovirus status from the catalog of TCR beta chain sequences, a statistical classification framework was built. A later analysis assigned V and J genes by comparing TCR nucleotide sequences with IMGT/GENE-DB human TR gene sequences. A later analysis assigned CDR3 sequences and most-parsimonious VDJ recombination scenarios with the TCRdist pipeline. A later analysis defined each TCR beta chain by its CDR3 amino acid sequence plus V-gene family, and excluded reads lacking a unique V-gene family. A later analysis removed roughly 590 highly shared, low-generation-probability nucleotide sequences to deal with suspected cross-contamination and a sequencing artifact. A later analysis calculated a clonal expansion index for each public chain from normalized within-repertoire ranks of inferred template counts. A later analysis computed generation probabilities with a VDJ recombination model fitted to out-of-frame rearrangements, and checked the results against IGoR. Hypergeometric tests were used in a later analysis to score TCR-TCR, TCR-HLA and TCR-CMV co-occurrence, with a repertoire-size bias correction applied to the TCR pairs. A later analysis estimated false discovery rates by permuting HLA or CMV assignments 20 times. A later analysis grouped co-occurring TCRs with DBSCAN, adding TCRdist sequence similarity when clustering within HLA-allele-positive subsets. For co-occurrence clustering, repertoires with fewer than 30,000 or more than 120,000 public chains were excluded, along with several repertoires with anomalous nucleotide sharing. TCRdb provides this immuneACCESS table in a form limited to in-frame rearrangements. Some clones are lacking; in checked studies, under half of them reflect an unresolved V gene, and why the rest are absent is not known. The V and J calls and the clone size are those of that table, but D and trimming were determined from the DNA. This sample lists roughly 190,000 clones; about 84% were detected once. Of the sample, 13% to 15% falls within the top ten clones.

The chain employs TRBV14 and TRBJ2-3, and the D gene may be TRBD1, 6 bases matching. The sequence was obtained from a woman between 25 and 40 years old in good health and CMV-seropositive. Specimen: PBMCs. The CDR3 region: CASSQDLEGDRTDTQYF. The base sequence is TGTGCCAGCAGCCAAGATTTAGAGGGGGACCGCACAGATACGCAGTATTTT.